This TCR beta chain was captured in a study of T cells after yellow fever vaccination. Study observations and caveats: It was a weaker secondary response, yet one that peaked faster, at day 5 versus 15.

The V and J ends lost 0 bases and 1 base respectively, with 14 bases between them. CDR1 is SGHRS and CDR2 is YFSETQ in the germline V gene. The CDR3 consists of 17 residues. TCRdb analysed the 5' RACE reads with MiXCR anew, one entry per CDR3 protein. The sample has about 580,000 distinct CDR3 sequences, roughly 17% seen once; the top ten hold approximately 15%. With respect to this clonotype: Its target is not known.

The chain links TRBV5-1 to TRBJ2-1; possibly TRBD2 for D (6 bases). The starting material was PBMCs, obtained about 5 days after the first yellow fever vaccination. This clonotype originated in a man aged 18 to 29 who received the YFV17D yellow fever vaccine. Here the CDR3 reads CASSLGFDGTSYNEQFF. The CDR3 DNA sequence: TGCGCCAGCAGCTTGGGTTTTGACGGGACTTCCTACAATGAGCAGTTCTTC.